Below are 5 T cell receptor beta chains sequenced from a single sample in a study of human T cells and chemical hapten exposure. TCRdb redid the calling of the RACE reads with MiXCR, one entry per CDR3 protein. Counted here are over 300,000 distinct CDR3 sequences, 4.5% to 5.5% occurring once; the ten biggest clones make up 2.5% to 3%. The sample's time point: pre-sensitization, week 0. As to treatment: therapeutic diphenylcyclopropenone sensitization with weekly scalp DPC. The starting material was whole blood, obtained in connection with sensitization to the hapten diphenylcyclopropenone (DPC). The origin of the receptors is a woman aged 45 to 65 with alopecia areata. Some clones in this sample may be carry-over from other donors' samples.

The chain is built from TRBV4-1 and TRBJ2-7; unclear D gene. The CDR3 totals 16 residues. V dropped 4 bases and J dropped 1 base, with 17 bases sitting between them. Germline CDR1 is MGHRA and CDR2 is YSYEKL. CDR3 DNA sequence: TGCGCCAGCAGCCCTACTACTGTTACCTTTTCCTACGAGCAGTACTTC. Protein: CASSPTTVTFSYEQYF.

This clonotype showed up many times. The gene calls are TRBV5-1 and TRBJ1-3, with D possibly TRBD1 on 5 matching bases. Germline V gene data show CDR1 as SGHRS and CDR2 as YFSETQ. Trimming took 3 bases from V and 0 from J, leaving 7 bases between them. The CDR3 is 14 amino acids. The DNA for the CDR3 is TGCGCCAGCAGCTCGACAGACTCTGGAAACACCATATATTTT. It translates to CASSSTDSGNTIYF.

This clonotype has a count of ten or more. This chain uses TRBV27 with TRBJ1-5, with D possibly matching TRBD1 (6 bases). Germline V gene data show CDR1 as MNHEY and CDR2 as SMNVEV (reference sequence). The V and J ends lost 2 bases and 5 bases respectively, with 10 bases between them. This CDR3 spans 14 amino acids. The CDR3 protein is CASSLGGPHQPQHF. The CDR3 DNA sequence: TGTGCCAGCAGTTTAGGGGGCCCCCATCAGCCCCAGCATTTT.

This clonotype was counted ten times or more. The chain joins TRBV12-3 or TRBV12-4 to TRBJ2-1; D perhaps matches TRBD1 (5 bases). The V and J ends lost 6 bases and 1 base respectively, with 10 bases between them. CDR3 length: 14 residues. The DNA of the CDR3 is TGTGCCAGCAGCGCAGGGCTTTCCTACAATGAGCAGTTCTTC. Translation gives CASSAGLSYNEQFF.

Many counts were recorded for this clonotype. The chain couples TRBV10-2 to TRBJ2-1, with 8 bases lining up with TRBD2. Germline-derived CDR1 and CDR2 are WSHSY and SAAADI. The CDR3 covers 14 residues. Trimming removed 3 bases from V and 9 bases from J; junction bases left unmatched: 7. CDR3: CASSEISGVTEQFF. In DNA, the CDR3 is TGCGCCAGCAGTGAAATTAGCGGGGTTACTGAGCAGTTCTTC.